A single sample is the source of the 21 T cell receptor beta chains below, sequenced in a study of T cell changes during pregnancy in multiple sclerosis. Produced via immunoSEQ multiplex PCR; TCRdb's table is partial and in-frame only. The data hold some 60,000 clones, with approximately 93% observed a single time. The material was peripheral blood, obtained after pregnancy. These receptors were collected from a female donor with multiple sclerosis, enrolled in a pregnancy study.

The V gene is TRBV19, the J gene TRBJ1-5, with a weak D call TRBD1 (5 bases). This CDR3 is built from 15 residues. With 8 bases removed from V and 2 bases from J, the gap between germline ends came to 16 bases. Per the germline V gene, CDR1 is LNHDA and CDR2 is SQIVND (reference sequence). The CDR3 sequence is CASRGTPGGNQPQHF. Here the CDR3 DNA reads TGTGCCAGTCGCGGGACCCCCGGGGGCAATCAGCCCCAGCATTTT.

This clone was recorded only once. The rearrangement joins TRBV28 to TRBJ2-3; 12 bases are a match to TRBD2. V dropped 4 bases and J dropped 0; count of bases not matched to a gene: 5. The CDR3 loop spans 17 amino acids. The germline CDR1 and CDR2 sequences are MDHEN and SYDVKM. Here the CDR3 DNA reads TGTGCCAGCAGTTCTAGCGGGAGGGCCTCTAGCACAGATACGCAGTATTTT. Protein sequence: CASSSSGRASSTDTQYF. Drawing the rest from reference TRBV28 and TRBJ2-3, the complete variable domain is DVKVTQSSRYLVKRTGEKVFLECVQDMDHENMFWYRQDPGLGLRLIYFSYDVKMKEKGDIPEGYSVSREKKERFSLILESASTNQTSMYLCASSSSGRASSTDTQYFGPGTRLTVL.

The CDR3 DNA sequence: TGTGCCAGCAGTCCCGCAGGGGGCCCCAATCAGCCCCAGCATTTT. It yields the protein CASSPAGGPNQPQHF. The genes are TRBV28 and TRBJ1-5; 8 bases agree with TRBD1. The CDR3 consists of 15 residues. Germline V gene lookup returns CDR1 MDHEN and CDR2 SYDVKM. After removal of 5 bases from V and 3 bases from J, the junction contained 6 bases not matched to a gene. The entire variable domain, with the rest obtained from reference TRBV28 and TRBJ1-5, is as follows: DVKVTQSSRYLVKRTGEKVFLECVQDMDHENMFWYRQDPGLGLRLIYFSYDVKMKEKGDIPEGYSVSREKKERFSLILESASTNQTSMYLCASSPAGGPNQPQHFGDGTRLSIL.

J is TRBJ2-7 and V is TRBV6-5, with 8 bases aligning to TRBD1. The CDR3 extends over 15 amino acids. The V and J ends lost 5 bases and 2 bases, in that order; junction bases with no gene match: 8. Looked up from germline, CDR1 is MNHEY and CDR2 is SVGAGI. This chain's CDR3 is CASSPGGGSTYEQYF. CDR3 coding DNA: TGTGCCAGCAGTCCAGGGGGCGGATCGACCTACGAGCAGTACTTC.

CDR3 coding DNA: TGTGCCAGCAGCTCGAGGGAATGGGCTGAGCAGTTCTTC. Encoded protein: CASSSREWAEQFF. This sequence joins TRBV5-5 and TRBJ2-1; a possible D gene is TRBD2 (5 bases). V was shortened by 3 bases and J by 9 bases, with 13 bases between the two germline ends. Germline lookup yields CDR1 SGHKS and CDR2 YYEKEE (reference sequence). The CDR3 is made up of 13 amino acids.

V gene TRBV27 combines with J gene TRBJ2-7; D is unclear. Looked up from germline, CDR1 is MNHEY and CDR2 is SMNVEV (reference sequence). Trimming stripped 5 bases from V and 4 bases from J, with 6 bases between. The CDR3 has 11 residues. The DNA of the CDR3 is TGTGCCAGCAGTCCACGGTACGAGCAGTACTTC. Its translation: CASSPRYEQYF.

The genes are TRBV19 and TRBJ2-4; 7 bases line up with TRBD1. V gave up 6 bases and J gave up 2 bases; unmatched junction bases: 7. The germline V gene encodes CDR1 LNHDA and CDR2 SQIVND (reference sequence). This CDR3 is built from 15 residues. CDR3 nucleotide sequence: TGTGCCAGTAGCCCCCGGACAGGAACCAAAAACATTCAGTACTTC. It codes for CASSPRTGTKNIQYF.

This chain uses TRBV14 with TRBJ2-7; 13 positions agree with TRBD2. V shed 0 bases and J 3 bases; nucleotides not matched to a gene: 11. CDR1 is SGHDN and CDR2 is FVKESK in the germline V gene. There are 19 residues in the CDR3. In DNA form, the CDR3 reads TGTGCCAGCAGCCAAGACCTACGGACTAGCGGGAGAAGGTTCTACGAGCAGTACTTC. This gives the protein CASSQDLRTSGRRFYEQYF.

CDR3 residues: CASSLAEGWNTGELFF. The CDR3 DNA follows: TGTGCCAGCAGCTTAGCCGAGGGTTGGAACACCGGGGAGCTGTTTTTT. J is TRBJ2-2 and V is TRBV7-9, with D tentatively TRBD2 (5 bases). V was cut by 0 bases and J by 1 base, with 9 bases left in between. In germline, CDR1 is SEHNR, CDR2 FQNEAQ (reference sequence). CDR3 length: 16 amino acids. The variable domain in full, with the rest retrieved from reference TRBV7-9 and TRBJ2-2, is DTGVSQNPRHKITKRGQNVTFRCDPISEHNRLYWYRQTLGQGPEFLTYFQNEAQLEKSRLLSDRFSAERPKGSFSTLEIQRTEQGDSAMYLCASSLAEGWNTGELFFGEGSRLTVL.

This rearrangement joins TRBV18 to TRBJ2-1, with 11 bases lining up with TRBD2. CDR1 is KGHSH, CDR2 LQKENI, per germline. With 3 bases clipped from V and 9 bases from J, the junction kept 10 bases outside the gene matches. This CDR3 is 16 amino acids long. DNA of the CDR3: TGTGCCAGCTCACCCCCCCTACTAGCGGGAGTAATTGAGCAGTTCTTC. It is translated as CASSPPLLAGVIEQFF.

This chain connects TRBV19 to TRBJ2-7, with 8 bases fitting TRBD1. The ends lost 3 bases at V and 6 bases at J; junction bases unmatched: 7. This CDR3 is built from 14 residues. The germline V gene has CDR1 LNHDA and CDR2 SQIVND (reference sequence). The CDR3 bases are TGTGCCAGTAGTATGGACAGGGTCCGGGTCGAGCAGTACTTC. Amino acids: CASSMDRVRVEQYF.

The genes are TRBV29-1 and TRBJ1-2; D perhaps matches TRBD1 (6 bases). This CDR3 has 15 amino acids. V was shortened by 6 bases and J by 4 bases, with 21 bases between the two germline ends. The germline V gene has CDR1 SQVTM and CDR2 ANQGSEA. In DNA form, the CDR3 reads TGCAGCGTCCTCACCTCGAAACAGGGCGCCTATGGCTACACCTTC. The encoded protein is CSVLTSKQGAYGYTF.

The chain is built from TRBV6-6 and TRBJ2-7, with D maybe TRBD2 (5 bases). Germline V gives CDR1 MNHNY, CDR2 SVGAGI (reference sequence). V lost 4 bases and J lost 2, with 12 bases in between. This CDR3 spans 14 amino acids. The chain's CDR3 is CASSFLSGAYEQYF. CDR3 DNA: TGTGCCAGCAGTTTTTTATCCGGGGCCTACGAGCAGTACTTC.

This chain links TRBV12-5 with TRBJ2-7, with TRBD1 matching 9 bases. The CDR3 loop spans 15 amino acids. V trimming: 6 bases; J trimming: 0 bases; junction bases outside the gene matches: 6. Per the germline V gene, CDR1 is LGHNT and CDR2 is FRNRAP. The CDR3 protein is CASGQGQGTSYEQYF. CDR3 DNA sequence: TGTGCTAGTGGACAAGGACAGGGGACCTCCTACGAGCAGTACTTC. Supplemented by reference TRBV12-5 and TRBJ2-7, the full variable domain reads DARVTQTPRHKVTEMGQEVTMRCQPILGHNTVFWYRQTMMQGLELLAYFRNRAPLDDSGMPKDRFSAEMPDATLATLKIQPSEPRDSAVYFCASGQGQGTSYEQYFGPGTRLTVT.

The genes are TRBV19 and TRBJ2-7; a possible D gene is TRBD2 (6 bases). Trimming pared 4 bases from V and 2 bases from J, leaving 15 bases between. This CDR3 is 15 amino acids long. CDR1 is LNHDA, CDR2 SQIVND, per germline (reference sequence). Here the CDR3 reads CASSTRDLSAYEQYF. The CDR3 nucleotides read TGTGCCAGTAGTACCCGGGACTTGTCCGCCTACGAGCAGTACTTC.

V is TRBV4-1 and J is TRBJ2-1; TRBD2 aligns across 8 bases. The CDR3 is 18 amino acids. The trim removed 0 bases at V and 4 bases at J, leaving 11 bases unmatched. The V gene's germline CDR1 is MGHRA and CDR2 YSYEKL. In nucleotides, the CDR3 is TGCGCCAGCAGCCAAGATCTCGGGCTAGCGGGTAAATACAATGAGCAGTTCTTC. Encoded protein: CASSQDLGLAGKYNEQFF.

Only one count was recorded for this clone. The rearrangement uses TRBV10-3 and TRBJ2-1, with 10 nucleotides matching TRBD1. The CDR3 runs to 14 residues. The ends lost 6 bases at V and 9 bases at J; junction bases unmatched: 8. CDR1 is ENHRY, CDR2 SYGVKD, per germline. CDR3 protein: CAISGTGDKGEQFF. CDR3 sequence (DNA): TGTGCCATCAGCGGGACAGGGGATAAAGGTGAGCAGTTCTTC.

This clone was counted a single time. In nucleotides, the CDR3 is TGTGCCAGCAGCGACAGGGGCCCCTACGAGCAGTACTTC. It yields the protein CASSDRGPYEQYF. The genes are TRBV7-9 and TRBJ2-7; 8 nucleotides align to TRBD1. V lost 5 bases to trimming and J lost 2 bases; unmatched junction nucleotides: 2. This CDR3 is built from 13 residues. Germline V gene sequence: CDR1 SEHNR, CDR2 FQNEAQ (reference sequence).

The chain recombines TRBV14 with TRBJ2-3, with 8 bases matching TRBD2. Unmatched junction bases numbered 4, after V lost 8 bases and J lost 3 bases. The V gene's germline CDR1 is SGHDN and CDR2 FVKESK. The CDR3 contains 13 residues. For the CDR3, the DNA is TGTGCCAGCGGGTTAGCGGGAACAGATACGCAGTATTTT. Translated: CASGLAGTDTQYF.

The V gene is TRBV28, the J gene TRBJ2-6; TRBD2 might be the D (5 bases). Germline CDR1 MDHEN, CDR2 SYDVKM. Between the trimmed V and J ends, which lost 6 bases and 4 bases, there was a span of 10 bases. CDR3 size: 14 residues. CDR3 loop: CASSQGGGANVLTF. In nucleotides, the CDR3 is TGTGCCAGCAGCCAAGGAGGCGGGGCCAACGTCCTGACTTTC.

The chain couples TRBV28 to TRBJ1-2; weak D call: TRBD1 (5 bases). Trimming pared 2 bases from V and 4 bases from J, leaving 5 bases between. From germline, CDR1 is MDHEN and CDR2 SYDVKM. This CDR3 has 12 amino acids. CDR3 nucleotides: TGTGCCAGCAGTTTACAGGGCTATGGCTACACCTTC. Amino acids: CASSLQGYGYTF.